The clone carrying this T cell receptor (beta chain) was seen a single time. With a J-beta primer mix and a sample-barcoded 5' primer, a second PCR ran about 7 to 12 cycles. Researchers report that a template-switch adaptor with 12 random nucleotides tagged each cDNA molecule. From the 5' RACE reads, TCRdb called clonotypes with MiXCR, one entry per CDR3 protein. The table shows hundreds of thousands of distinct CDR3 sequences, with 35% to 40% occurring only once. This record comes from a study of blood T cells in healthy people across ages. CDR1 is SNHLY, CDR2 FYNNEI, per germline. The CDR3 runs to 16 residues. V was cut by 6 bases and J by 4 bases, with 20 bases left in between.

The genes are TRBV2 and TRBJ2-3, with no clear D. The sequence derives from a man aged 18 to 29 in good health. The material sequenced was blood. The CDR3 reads CASSPTPESEADTQYF. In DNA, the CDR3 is TGTGCCAGCAGCCCAACCCCAGAGTCAGAGGCAGATACGCAGTATTTT.